This T cell receptor (beta chain) came from a study of T cell responses to AZD1222 COVID-19 vaccine. Findings and limits, study-wide: White British ancestry dominated among donors, who included more females, and clonal diversity was possibly underestimated. Two AZD1222 doses significantly raised spike-specific TCR breadth and depth over controls.

Points on this clone: Its antigen is as yet unknown.

Clones were read by immunoSEQ multiplex PCR, and TCRdb kept only the in-frame ones, dropping some. The table lists about 190,000 clones, 94% of them singletons. V shed 4 bases, J shed 6 bases, and the junction held 6 bases outside the gene matches. In germline, CDR1 is SGHVS, CDR2 FQNEAQ. CDR3 length: 14 residues. The TCR originated in an adult in good health. The V and J genes are TRBV7-8 and TRBJ2-7; 10 nucleotides match TRBD1. The source was peripheral blood, collected on day 0 of AZD1222 vaccination. The CDR3 is CASSWGTGEGEQYF. CDR3 coding DNA: TGTGCCAGCAGCTGGGGGACAGGGGAGGGCGAGCAGTACTTC.